This is a list of T cell receptor beta chains from one sample in a study of T-cell reconstitution after alpha-beta-depleted transplantation in children. TCRdb re-called the PCR reads through MiXCR, storing one row per CDR3 protein. Of 490,000 or so distinct CDR3 sequences listed, roughly a tenth are singletons. This material consisted of PBMCs, taken before TCRalphabeta/CD19-depleted stem cell transplant. These receptors were taken from a child younger than 10 with inherited bone marrow failure, due to receive a stem cell transplant. Both conserved end residues are part of each CDR3. The order of the fields is clone size, J gene, V gene, D gene, CDR3 protein, CDR3 DNA. A D gene is named only where the DNA matches it firmly. Size is stated for part of the rows, as once, few or many counts, or as a class when the clone is expanded.

clone size: many
J gene: TRBJ2-1
V gene: TRBV7-2
D gene: -
CDR3 protein: CASSPWTPYNEQFF
CDR3 DNA: TGTGCCAGCAGTCCTTGGACTCCTTACAATGAGCAGTTCTTC

clone size: many
J gene: TRBJ1-1
V gene: TRBV7-9
D gene: -
CDR3 protein: CASSFVGRLNTEAFF
CDR3 DNA: TGTGCCAGCAGCTTCGTCGGCCGGTTGAACACTGAAGCTTTCTTT

clone size: many
J gene: TRBJ2-5
V gene: TRBV9
D gene: -
CDR3 protein: CASSVGSFRETQYF
CDR3 DNA: TGTGCCAGCAGCGTTGGGAGTTTTAGAGAGACCCAGTACTTC

clone size: many
J gene: TRBJ1-5
V gene: TRBV28
D gene: -
CDR3 protein: CASSFPPWGNQPQHF
CDR3 DNA: TGTGCCAGCAGTTTCCCGCCATGGGGCAATCAGCCCCAGCATTTT

clone size: many
J gene: TRBJ1-2
V gene: TRBV7-8
D gene: -
CDR3 protein: CASSLAWKGGGYTF
CDR3 DNA: TGTGCCAGCAGCTTAGCGTGGAAAGGGGGAGGCTACACCTTC

clone size: few
J gene: TRBJ1-2
V gene: TRBV20-1
D gene: -
CDR3 protein: CSAARASHYGYTF
CDR3 DNA: TGCAGTGCCGCCCGGGCGTCTCACTATGGCTACACCTTC

clone size: many
J gene: TRBJ2-7
V gene: TRBV11-2
D gene: -
CDR3 protein: CASSKGPRWEQYF
CDR3 DNA: TGTGCCAGCAGCAAGGGACCGCGCTGGGAGCAGTACTTC

clone size: many
J gene: TRBJ2-5
V gene: TRBV29-1
D gene: -
CDR3 protein: CSVGTHQETQYF
CDR3 DNA: TGCAGCGTTGGGACACATCAAGAGACCCAGTACTTC

clone size: few
J gene: TRBJ2-7
V gene: TRBV12-3/TRBV12-4
D gene: -
CDR3 protein: CASSLVDGYEQYF
CDR3 DNA: TGTGCCAGCAGTTTGGTGGACGGGTACGAGCAGTACTTC

clone size: -
J gene: TRBJ1-5
V gene: TRBV19
D gene: TRBD1
CDR3 protein: CASSIARGGNQPQHF
CDR3 DNA: TGTGCCAGTAGTATAGCCAGGGGGGGCAATCAGCCCCAGCATTTT

clone size: many
J gene: TRBJ2-3
V gene: TRBV29-1
D gene: -
CDR3 protein: CSVDESDTQYF
CDR3 DNA: TGCAGCGTTGATGAGAGTGATACGCAGTATTTT

clone size: many
J gene: TRBJ2-7
V gene: TRBV7-9
D gene: TRBD1
CDR3 protein: CASSRDWTGNSYEQYF
CDR3 DNA: TGTGCCAGCAGCCGCGATTGGACAGGCAATTCCTACGAGCAGTACTTC

clone size: many
J gene: TRBJ2-7
V gene: TRBV20-1
D gene: TRBD2
CDR3 protein: CSARVGSGRTYEQYF
CDR3 DNA: TGCAGTGCTAGAGTTGGGAGCGGGAGAACCTACGAGCAGTACTTC

clone size: -
J gene: TRBJ1-4
V gene: TRBV20-1
D gene: TRBD1
CDR3 protein: CSAWDRAGEKLFF
CDR3 DNA: TGCAGTGCTTGGGACAGGGCAGGGGAAAAACTGTTTTTT

clone size: many
J gene: TRBJ2-7
V gene: TRBV7-2
D gene: -
CDR3 protein: CASSLAWDALAGYEQYF
CDR3 DNA: TGTGCCAGCAGCTTAGCTTGGGACGCCTTGGCCGGGTACGAGCAGTACTTC

clone size: many
J gene: TRBJ2-5
V gene: TRBV9
D gene: TRBD1
CDR3 protein: CASSSHQGQQETQYF
CDR3 DNA: TGTGCCAGCAGCTCCCATCAGGGACAGCAAGAGACCCAGTACTTC

clone size: many
J gene: TRBJ2-1
V gene: TRBV12-3/TRBV12-4
D gene: -
CDR3 protein: CASSLVGRNEQFF
CDR3 DNA: TGTGCCAGCAGTTTAGTGGGGAGGAATGAGCAGTTCTTC

clone size: -
J gene: TRBJ2-1
V gene: TRBV6-2/TRBV6-3
D gene: TRBD1
CDR3 protein: CASSYPSVGGEYNEQFF
CDR3 DNA: TGTGCCAGCAGTTACCCTAGTGTAGGGGGCGAGTACAATGAGCAGTTCTTC

clone size: many
J gene: TRBJ2-5
V gene: TRBV10-3
D gene: -
CDR3 protein: CAISESGETQYF
CDR3 DNA: TGTGCCATCAGTGAGTCAGGGGAGACCCAGTACTTC

clone size: many
J gene: TRBJ2-3
V gene: TRBV12-3/TRBV12-4
D gene: -
CDR3 protein: CASRRLRYLTDTQYF
CDR3 DNA: TGTGCCAGCCGGCGCCTCCGCTACCTCACAGATACGCAGTATTTT

clone size: -
J gene: TRBJ2-7
V gene: TRBV21-1
D gene: -
CDR3 protein: CASSRRQGCGYEQYF
CDR3 DNA: TGTGCCAGCAGCAGAAGACAGGGATGTGGGTACGAGCAGTACTTC

clone size: few
J gene: TRBJ2-3
V gene: TRBV5-1
D gene: TRBD1
CDR3 protein: CASTGLGQGVTDTQYF
CDR3 DNA: TGCGCCAGCACGGGGCTCGGACAGGGGGTCACAGATACGCAGTATTTT

clone size: many
J gene: TRBJ2-1
V gene: TRBV4-2
D gene: -
CDR3 protein: CASSQDMERTYNEQFF
CDR3 DNA: TGTGCCAGCAGCCAAGATATGGAGCGGACCTACAATGAGCAGTTCTTC

clone size: few
J gene: TRBJ2-1
V gene: TRBV5-1
D gene: TRBD2
CDR3 protein: CASSIGGGSSHNEQFF
CDR3 DNA: TGCGCCAGCAGCATCGGAGGCGGGAGCAGCCACAATGAGCAGTTCTTC

clone size: many
J gene: TRBJ2-7
V gene: TRBV28
D gene: TRBD1
CDR3 protein: CASSLYPGQGSLAYEQYF
CDR3 DNA: TGTGCCAGCAGTTTATACCCCGGACAGGGTTCCTTAGCCTACGAGCAGTACTTC

clone size: many
J gene: TRBJ1-2
V gene: TRBV20-1
D gene: -
CDR3 protein: CSATRALYGYTF
CDR3 DNA: TGCAGTGCTACCAGGGCCCTCTATGGCTACACCTTC

clone size: many
J gene: TRBJ1-1
V gene: TRBV5-1
D gene: TRBD1
CDR3 protein: CASSLSTGGTEAFF
CDR3 DNA: TGCGCCAGCAGCTTGTCGACAGGGGGGACTGAAGCTTTCTTT

clone size: many
J gene: TRBJ2-3
V gene: TRBV5-5
D gene: -
CDR3 protein: CASSFLQSTDTQYF
CDR3 DNA: TGTGCCAGCAGCTTCTTGCAGAGCACAGATACGCAGTATTTT

clone size: many
J gene: TRBJ2-3
V gene: TRBV2
D gene: -
CDR3 protein: CASSSTGPTDTQYF
CDR3 DNA: TGTGCCAGCAGTTCGACAGGTCCCACAGATACGCAGTATTTT

clone size: many
J gene: TRBJ2-2
V gene: TRBV6-5
D gene: TRBD1
CDR3 protein: CASSYSRNRGLSGELFF
CDR3 DNA: TGTGCCAGCAGTTACTCGAGGAACAGGGGGCTATCCGGGGAGCTGTTTTTT

clone size: few
J gene: TRBJ2-7
V gene: TRBV20-1
D gene: -
CDR3 protein: CSQSVADPYEQYF
CDR3 DNA: TGCAGTCAATCGGTAGCGGACCCCTACGAGCAGTACTTC

clone size: many
J gene: TRBJ1-1
V gene: TRBV12-3/TRBV12-4
D gene: -
CDR3 protein: CASSFGFSTEAFF
CDR3 DNA: TGTGCCAGCAGTTTCGGATTTTCCACTGAAGCTTTCTTT

clone size: many
J gene: TRBJ2-5
V gene: TRBV6-5
D gene: -
CDR3 protein: CASSLGWQETQYF
CDR3 DNA: TGTGCCAGCAGTTTAGGGTGGCAAGAGACCCAGTACTTC

clone size: many
J gene: TRBJ2-5
V gene: TRBV7-9
D gene: TRBD1
CDR3 protein: CASTATGNAQETQYF
CDR3 DNA: TGTGCCAGCACCGCGACAGGGAATGCGCAAGAGACCCAGTACTTC

clone size: many
J gene: TRBJ1-2
V gene: TRBV7-2
D gene: TRBD1
CDR3 protein: CASSARAGGDYGYTF
CDR3 DNA: TGTGCCAGCAGCGCCCGGGCAGGGGGCGACTATGGCTACACCTTC

clone size: many
J gene: TRBJ1-1
V gene: TRBV27
D gene: TRBD1
CDR3 protein: CASRQGSSNTEAFF
CDR3 DNA: TGTGCCAGCAGACAGGGGTCCTCGAACACTGAAGCTTTCTTT

clone size: many
J gene: TRBJ2-3
V gene: TRBV20-1
D gene: TRBD2
CDR3 protein: CSAISSGRAYTDTQYF
CDR3 DNA: TGCAGTGCAATCTCTAGCGGGAGGGCCTACACAGATACGCAGTATTTT

clone size: many
J gene: TRBJ2-5
V gene: TRBV10-3
D gene: -
CDR3 protein: CAISESGGTQETQYF
CDR3 DNA: TGTGCCATCAGTGAGTCGGGGGGGACACAAGAGACCCAGTACTTC

clone size: many
J gene: TRBJ2-1
V gene: TRBV12-3/TRBV12-4
D gene: -
CDR3 protein: CASSLVVEQFF
CDR3 DNA: TGTGCCAGCAGTCTAGTAGTTGAGCAGTTCTTC

clone size: many
J gene: TRBJ1-2
V gene: TRBV25-1
D gene: -
CDR3 protein: CASSAGWDYGYTF
CDR3 DNA: TGTGCCAGCAGTGCAGGGTGGGACTATGGCTACACCTTC

clone size: few
J gene: TRBJ2-5
V gene: TRBV29-1
D gene: TRBD1
CDR3 protein: CSVSPSTGMETQYF
CDR3 DNA: TGCAGCGTTTCCCCCTCGACAGGGATGGAGACCCAGTACTTC

clone size: many
J gene: TRBJ2-1
V gene: TRBV19
D gene: -
CDR3 protein: CASSNGGEQFF
CDR3 DNA: TGTGCCAGTAGTAACGGGGGTGAGCAGTTCTTC

clone size: -
J gene: TRBJ2-5
V gene: TRBV4-1
D gene: -
CDR3 protein: CARSQVGVETQYF
CDR3 DNA: TGCGCCCGCAGCCAAGTCGGGGTGGAGACCCAGTACTTC

clone size: many
J gene: TRBJ2-7
V gene: TRBV7-2
D gene: TRBD2
CDR3 protein: CASSLETGRAYEQYF
CDR3 DNA: TGTGCCAGCAGCTTAGAGACCGGGAGGGCCTACGAGCAGTACTTC

clone size: many
J gene: TRBJ2-1
V gene: TRBV27
D gene: -
CDR3 protein: CASSSLGVNEQFF
CDR3 DNA: TGTGCCAGCAGTTCCCTCGGTGTCAATGAGCAGTTCTTC

clone size: -
J gene: TRBJ2-5
V gene: TRBV29-1
D gene: TRBD2
CDR3 protein: CSVDPLAGGPGTQYF
CDR3 DNA: TGCAGCGTCGATCCCTTAGCGGGAGGGCCCGGGACCCAGTACTTC

clone size: many
J gene: TRBJ2-3
V gene: TRBV7-9
D gene: -
CDR3 protein: CASSPTDTQYF
CDR3 DNA: TGTGCCAGCAGCCCCACAGATACGCAGTATTTT

clone size: many
J gene: TRBJ2-2
V gene: TRBV6-2/TRBV6-3
D gene: TRBD2
CDR3 protein: CASSLLAVYGELFF
CDR3 DNA: TGTGCCAGCAGTTTGCTAGCGGTCTACGGGGAGCTGTTTTTT

clone size: many
J gene: TRBJ2-7
V gene: TRBV6-1
D gene: TRBD1
CDR3 protein: CASSETGVLYEQYF
CDR3 DNA: TGTGCCAGCAGCGAGACAGGGGTCCTCTACGAGCAGTACTTC

clone size: many
J gene: TRBJ2-1
V gene: TRBV27
D gene: -
CDR3 protein: CASSPRTRLLVYNEQFF
CDR3 DNA: TGTGCCAGCAGTCCACGGACCCGGCTATTGGTATACAATGAGCAGTTCTTC

clone size: few
J gene: TRBJ2-5
V gene: TRBV18
D gene: TRBD2
CDR3 protein: CASTQSPELAGGETQYF
CDR3 DNA: TGTGCCAGCACGCAATCACCGGAACTAGCGGGAGGTGAGACCCAGTACTTC

clone size: few
J gene: TRBJ2-7
V gene: TRBV10-3
D gene: -
CDR3 protein: CAISESGADSYEQYF
CDR3 DNA: TGTGCCATCAGTGAGTCGGGAGCGGATTCCTACGAGCAGTACTTC